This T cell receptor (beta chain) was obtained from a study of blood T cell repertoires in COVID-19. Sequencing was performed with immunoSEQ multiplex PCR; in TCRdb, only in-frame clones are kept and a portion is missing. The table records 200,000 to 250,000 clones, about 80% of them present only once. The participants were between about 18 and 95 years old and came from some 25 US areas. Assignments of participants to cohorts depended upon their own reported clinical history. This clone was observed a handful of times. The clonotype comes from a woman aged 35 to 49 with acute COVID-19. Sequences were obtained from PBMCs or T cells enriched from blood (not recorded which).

The CDR3 loop is CASSSENRAAGELFF. In DNA, the CDR3 is TGTGCCAGCAGCTCGGAAAACAGGGCCGCCGGGGAGCTGTTTTTT. The V and J genes are TRBV7-9 and TRBJ2-2; a weak D match, TRBD1 (6 bases). Germline assignment: CDR1 SEHNR and CDR2 FQNEAQ (reference sequence). The V and J ends lost 4 bases and 6 bases respectively, with 15 bases between them. The CDR3 has 15 amino acids.